The 25 T cell receptor beta chains in this list originate from one sample, sequenced in a study of OX40 agonist ivuxolimab in advanced cancers. Clones were read by immunoSEQ multiplex PCR, and TCRdb kept only the in-frame ones, dropping some. Here the sample spans about 98,000 clones, roughly 89% being singletons. The sample in question was CD4+ or CD8+ T cells sorted from blood, obtained in a trial of the OX40 agonist ivuxolimab. The receptors were gathered from an adult with an advanced solid tumor such as melanoma, head and neck, liver or kidney cancer.

This clone turned up a few times. The chain recombines TRBV7-9 with TRBJ1-2; D is perhaps TRBD1 (6 bases). Germline CDR1 reads SEHNR; CDR2 reads FQNEAQ (reference sequence). CDR3 length: 15 amino acids. V was shortened by 6 bases and J by 0 bases, with 14 bases between the two germline ends. CDR3 sequence reads: CASSLKQGANYGYTF. The CDR3, as DNA: TGTGCCAGCAGTCTAAAACAGGGCGCTAACTATGGCTACACCTTC.

This clone was picked up a small number of times. The V gene is TRBV28, the J gene TRBJ1-1; tentative D call: TRBD1 (6 bases). The germline V and J ends were trimmed by 4 bases and 11 bases, with 14 bases remaining between them. Germline CDR1 reads MDHEN; CDR2 reads SYDVKM. CDR3 length: 12 residues. CDR3 sequence reads: CASSSTQGYAFF. The CDR3 bases are TGTGCCAGCAGTTCAACCCAGGGGTATGCTTTCTTT.

The CDR3 coding sequence is TGTGCCAGCAGCTTTGGGGCCGACAATGAGCAGTTCTTC. Translation: CASSFGADNEQFF. The chain couples TRBV7-3 to TRBJ2-1; TRBD1 might be the D (5 bases). The germline V gene encodes CDR1 SGHTA and CDR2 FQGTGA. The CDR3 has 13 residues. Trimming left V 3 bases short and J 5 bases short, with 8 bases between.

CDR3 sequence (DNA): TGTGCCAGCAAGTGGGAGGGGGATCAGCCCCAGCATTTT. Protein product: CASKWEGDQPQHF. The chain recombines TRBV2 with TRBJ1-5; possibly TRBD1 for D (6 bases). CDR1 is SNHLY, CDR2 FYNNEI, per germline. Between the trimmed V and J ends, which lost 7 bases and 5 bases, there was a span of 12 bases. This CDR3 is built from 13 residues.

In this sample, this clone is medium-sized. The CDR3 does not close with the conserved phenylalanine or tryptophan, likely indicating a read error. The chain couples TRBV2 to TRBJ1-6; a weak D match, TRBD1 (6 bases). This CDR3 contains 13 residues. Germline-derived CDR1 and CDR2 are SNHLY and FYNNEI. Trimming took off 4 bases at V and 12 bases at J, with 13 bases between the two ends. CDR3: CASSGTENQPLHL. For the CDR3, the DNA is TGTGCCAGCAGTGGGACAGAGAACCAACCCCTCCACCTT.

The gene calls are TRBV7-2 and TRBJ2-5; D gene unclear. Germline V lookup: CDR1 SGHTA, CDR2 FQGNSA. V shed 5 bases and J shed 4 bases, with 8 bases lying between them. This CDR3 region has 12 residues. CDR3 DNA: TGTGCCAGCAGCAGGACGCGAGAGACCCAGTACTTC. This sequence encodes CASSRTRETQYF.

This chain uses TRBV7-2 with TRBJ2-2; no firm D call. Germline CDR1 and CDR2: SGHTA and FQGNSA. The CDR3 runs to 16 residues. Trimming stripped 2 bases from V and 0 bases from J, with 10 bases between. This CDR3 reads CASSLFPRANTGELFF. The CDR3 DNA sequence: TGTGCCAGCAGCTTATTCCCAAGAGCGAACACCGGGGAGCTGTTTTTT.

The rearrangement links TRBV7-9 to TRBJ1-6; D not certain. Germline-derived CDR1 and CDR2 are SEHNR and FQNEAQ (reference sequence). The CDR3 has 15 amino acids. Trimming shortened V by 5 bases and J by 7 bases, and 15 bases separated the two germline ends. The CDR3 protein is CASSGPGPSNSPLHF. DNA of the CDR3: TGTGCCAGCAGCGGGCCTGGACCTTCAAATTCACCCCTCCACTTT.

J is TRBJ2-5 and V is TRBV18, with a weak D call TRBD2 (5 bases). This CDR3 has 14 residues. Trimming pared 3 bases from V and 2 bases from J, leaving 10 bases between. Germline V gives CDR1 KGHSH, CDR2 LQKENI. CDR3 in DNA: TGTGCCAGCTCACCTGCCGGGATTCAAGAGACCCAGTACTTC. Residues: CASSPAGIQETQYF.

The rearrangement links TRBV18 to TRBJ1-1, with D possibly being TRBD1 (6 bases). CDR1 is KGHSH and CDR2 is LQKENI in the germline V gene. With 2 bases removed from V and 6 bases from J, the gap between germline ends came to 10 bases. The CDR3 has 13 residues. CDR3 region: CASSPGGAPEAFF. In DNA, the CDR3 is TGTGCCAGCTCACCAGGGGGCGCCCCTGAAGCTTTCTTT.

The V and J genes are TRBV6-1 and TRBJ2-2; 7 bases line up with TRBD1. The CDR3 is made up of 15 amino acids. V gave up 9 bases and J gave up 2 bases; unmatched junction bases: 9. CDR1 is MNHNS, CDR2 SASEGT, per germline. The CDR3 loop is CASVPGTANTGELFF. Here the CDR3 DNA reads TGTGCCAGTGTCCCGGGGACAGCAAACACCGGGGAGCTGTTTTTT.

V usage is TRBV29-1 and J usage is TRBJ1-2; tentative D call: TRBD1 (6 bases). V gave up 5 bases and J gave up 8 bases, with 9 bases separating them. CDR1 and CDR2 from the germline V gene are SQVTM and ANQGSEA. The CDR3 is 10 residues long. The CDR3 bases are TGCAGCGTTTTCAGGGGAGGCTACACCTTC. Its translation is CSVFRGGYTF.

The J gene is TRBJ1-5, the V gene TRBV9, with D maybe TRBD1 (5 bases). Germline V lookup: CDR1 SGDLS, CDR2 YYNGEE. The CDR3 has 13 residues. V shed 1 base and J shed 9 bases, with 11 bases lying between them. The CDR3 nucleotides read TGTGCCAGCAGCGTATCCGTGAGGGGGCCCCAGCATTTT. Translating gives CASSVSVRGPQHF.

The rearrangement links TRBV28 to TRBJ1-2; D ambiguous. The CDR3 length is 14 residues. V lost 2 bases, J lost 1 base, and 8 bases lay in between. Germline CDR1 MDHEN, CDR2 SYDVKM. The CDR3 loop is CASSLGMINYGYTF. CDR3 in DNA: TGTGCCAGCAGTTTAGGAATGATTAACTATGGCTACACCTTC.

In DNA, the CDR3 is TGTGCCAGCAGCCCCGCGGGGACAGAAGTAGAGCCCCAGCATTTT. Translation gives CASSPAGTEVEPQHF. This chain uses TRBV28 with TRBJ1-5, with 7 nucleotides matching TRBD1. Germline CDR1 and CDR2: MDHEN and SYDVKM. V was clipped by 6 bases and J by 8 bases; unmatched bases: 13. CDR3 length: 15 residues. The variable domain in full, completed from reference TRBV28 and TRBJ1-5, reads DVKVTQSSRYLVKRTGEKVFLECVQDMDHENMFWYRQDPGLGLRLIYFSYDVKMKEKGDIPEGYSVSREKKERFSLILESASTNQTSMYLCASSPAGTEVEPQHFGDGTRLSIL.

Note on this clone: The conserved phenylalanine or tryptophan normally closing the CDR3 is absent here, so this likely arose from a read error. This chain links TRBV5-5 with TRBJ1-6, with a possible D match to TRBD1 (6 bases). From germline, CDR1 is SGHKS and CDR2 YYEKEE (reference sequence). The V end was cut by 0 bases, the J end by 0 bases, with 10 bases between. The CDR3 spans 17 residues. DNA for the CDR3: TGTGCCAGCAGCTTGGACGCGGGGGCCTCCTATAATTCACCCCTCCACCTT. Translated: CASSLDAGASYNSPLHL.

This chain links TRBV28 with TRBJ2-5; TRBD1 agrees at 9 bases. Unmatched junction bases numbered 9, after V lost 2 bases and J lost 5 bases. There are 16 residues in the CDR3. Germline V gene sequence: CDR1 MDHEN, CDR2 SYDVKM. CDR3 nucleotide sequence: TGTGCCAGCAGTTTAGTTGGGACAGGGTTTTTGGAGACCCAGTACTTC. Amino acid sequence: CASSLVGTGFLETQYF.

The chain is built from TRBV9 and TRBJ1-4; 10 bases are a match to TRBD1. Trimming cost V 2 bases and J 5 bases; bases outside gene matches: 3. The CDR3 is made up of 15 amino acids. Germline-derived CDR1 and CDR2 are SGDLS and YYNGEE. The CDR3 is CASSVGTGVNEKLFF. The DNA for the CDR3 is TGTGCCAGCAGCGTTGGGACAGGGGTAAATGAAAAACTGTTTTTT.

The J gene is TRBJ2-3, the V gene TRBV5-1, with TRBD2 matching 8 bases. V was pared by 4 bases and J by 1 base, with 2 bases of the junction left unmatched. The germline V gene has CDR1 SGHRS and CDR2 YFSETQ. The CDR3 covers 14 residues. DNA for the CDR3: TGCGCCAGCAGCCCACTAGCGGGCACAGATACGCAGTATTTT. Its protein is CASSPLAGTDTQYF.

This sequence joins TRBV6-5 and TRBJ2-7, with a possible D match to TRBD1 (5 bases). Trimming stripped 7 bases from V and 5 bases from J, with 9 bases between. The CDR3 length is 11 residues. Germline V gives CDR1 MNHEY, CDR2 SVGAGI. CDR3: CASTKGNEQYF. CDR3 nucleotides: TGTGCCAGCACCAAGGGGAACGAGCAGTACTTC.

The CDR3 sequence: CASSRAGTEDYGYTF. CDR3 DNA sequence: TGTGCCAGCTCCCGGGCCGGGACCGAAGACTATGGCTACACCTTC. The genes are TRBV18 and TRBJ1-2; a possible D gene is TRBD1 (5 bases). CDR1 is KGHSH, CDR2 LQKENI, per germline. CDR3 length equals 15 residues. The V gene lost 6 bases and the J gene lost 3 bases, with 17 bases spanning the gap.

The chain links TRBV5-5 to TRBJ1-2, with a possible D match to TRBD1 (6 bases). V shed 5 bases and J shed 2 bases, with 10 bases lying between them. Germline CDR1 reads SGHKS; CDR2 reads YYEKEE (reference sequence). CDR3 length: 13 amino acids. CDR3 sequence (DNA): TGTGCCAGCAGGGTTACAGGGAACTATGGCTACACCTTC. This codes for CASRVTGNYGYTF.

A single count supports this clone. The chain uses TRBV7-2 and TRBJ2-1; D is uncertain. The CDR3 totals 14 residues. V lost 6 bases, J lost 0 bases, and 9 bases lay in between. In germline, CDR1 is SGHTA, CDR2 FQGNSA. CDR3 in DNA: TGTGCCAGCAGTCATGGAAGCTCCTACAATGAGCAGTTCTTC. Protein product: CASSHGSSYNEQFF. Supplemented by reference TRBV7-2 and TRBJ2-1, the full variable domain reads GAGVSQSPSNKVTEKGKDVELRCDPISGHTALYWYRQSLGQGLEFLIYFQGNSAPDKSGLPSDRFSAERTGGSVSTLTIQRTQQEDSAVYLCASSHGSSYNEQFFGPGTRLTVL.

The J gene is TRBJ2-3, the V gene TRBV29-1; TRBD2 aligns across 10 bases. The germline gives CDR1 SQVTM, CDR2 ANQGSEA. The CDR3 runs 15 residues. The J segment lost 6 bases and the V segment lost 3 bases, leaving 9 bases of the junction unmatched. Written as DNA, the CDR3 is TGCAGCGTTGAGGGCTTACGAGCGGGGGGGGATACGCAGTATTTT. Translating it yields CSVEGLRAGGDTQYF.

The chain is built from TRBV6-5 and TRBJ2-5; 13 nucleotides agree with TRBD2. J gave up 5 bases and V 6 bases, and 6 bases lay outside the gene matches. The germline CDR1 and CDR2 sequences are MNHEY and SVGAGI. This CDR3 comprises 15 residues. The CDR3 spells CASRRGTSGIETQYF. DNA for the CDR3: TGTGCCAGCAGACGAGGGACTAGCGGGATTGAGACCCAGTACTTC.